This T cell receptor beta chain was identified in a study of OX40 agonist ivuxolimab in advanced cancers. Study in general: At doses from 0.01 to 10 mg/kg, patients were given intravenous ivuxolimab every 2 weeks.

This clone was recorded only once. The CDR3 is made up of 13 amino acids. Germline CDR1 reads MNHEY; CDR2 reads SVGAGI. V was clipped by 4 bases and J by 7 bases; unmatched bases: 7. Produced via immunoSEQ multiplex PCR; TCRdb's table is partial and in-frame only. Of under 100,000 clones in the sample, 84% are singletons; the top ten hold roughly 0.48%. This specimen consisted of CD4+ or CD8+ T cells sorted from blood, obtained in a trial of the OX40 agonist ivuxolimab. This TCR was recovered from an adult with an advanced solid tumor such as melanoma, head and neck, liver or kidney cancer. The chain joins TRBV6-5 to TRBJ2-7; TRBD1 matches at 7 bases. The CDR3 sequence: CASSSDRLGEQYF. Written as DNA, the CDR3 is TGTGCCAGCAGTTCGGACAGGCTCGGAGAGCAGTACTTC.